This T cell receptor (beta chain) was retrieved from a study of vaccination and CD4 T cells after COVID-19. Study context: Samples from a few convalescent patients were taken at day 14 and days 161 to 241 post-vaccination.

Via MiXCR, TCRdb re-called the PCR reads, giving one row per CDR3 protein. The sample has roughly 30,000 distinct CDR3 sequences; around 50% are singletons. This sample's time point: late sampling 161 to 241 days after vaccination in three convalescent patients. This clonotype is labeled large. Its antigen remains unidentified. Whole-study results and caveats: Spike mono-reactive clones accounted for 304 of the 307 vaccine-specific clones found in convalescent patients. Median reactive clonotypes, those recognizing SARS-CoV-2, rose from approximately 21 to 40, not significantly.

The specimen was CD4+ T cells from blood, collected about 7 months after SARS-CoV-2 vaccination. The source is a human donor who had recovered from COVID-19.

The CDR3 here is CSADGLAGDYEQYF. CDR3 DNA sequence: TGCAGTGCCGATGGACTAGCGGGAGACTACGAGCAGTACTTC. The chain employs TRBV20-1 and TRBJ2-7; 13 nucleotides line up with TRBD2. The CDR3 is 14 amino acids. The J segment lost 3 bases and the V segment lost 6 bases, leaving 5 bases of the junction unmatched. The germline V gene has CDR1 DFQATT and CDR2 SNEGSKA (reference sequence).